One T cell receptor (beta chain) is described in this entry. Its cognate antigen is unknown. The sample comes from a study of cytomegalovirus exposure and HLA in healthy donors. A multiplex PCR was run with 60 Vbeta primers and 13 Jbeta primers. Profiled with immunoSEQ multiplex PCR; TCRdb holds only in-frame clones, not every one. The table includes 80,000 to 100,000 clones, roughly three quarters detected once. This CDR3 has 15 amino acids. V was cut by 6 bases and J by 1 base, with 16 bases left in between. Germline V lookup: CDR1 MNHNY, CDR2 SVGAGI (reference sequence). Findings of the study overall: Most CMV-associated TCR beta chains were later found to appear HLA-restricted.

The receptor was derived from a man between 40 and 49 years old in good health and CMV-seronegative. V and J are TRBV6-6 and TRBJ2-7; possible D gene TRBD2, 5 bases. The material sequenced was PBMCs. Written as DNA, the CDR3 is TGTGCCAGCAGCCCGAAACCGGGATATTCCTACGAGCAGTACTTC. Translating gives CASSPKPGYSYEQYF.